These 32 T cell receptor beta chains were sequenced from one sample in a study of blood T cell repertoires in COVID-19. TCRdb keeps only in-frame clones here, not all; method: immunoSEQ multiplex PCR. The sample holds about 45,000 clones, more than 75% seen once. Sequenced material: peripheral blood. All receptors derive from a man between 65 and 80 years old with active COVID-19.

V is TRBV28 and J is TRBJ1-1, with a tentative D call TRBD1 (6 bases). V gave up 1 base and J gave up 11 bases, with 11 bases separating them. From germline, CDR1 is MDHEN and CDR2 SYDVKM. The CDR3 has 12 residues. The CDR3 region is CASSLFQGSAFF. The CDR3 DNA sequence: TGTGCCAGCAGTTTATTCCAGGGGTCGGCTTTCTTT.

CDR3 DNA sequence: TGTGCCAGCAGCTTTTTATTCCGGGACAGGGCCCGCACAGATACGCAGTATTTT. This translates into CASSFLFRDRARTDTQYF. The J gene is TRBJ2-3, the V gene TRBV7-9; 9 nucleotides align to TRBD1. Germline CDR1 is SEHNR and CDR2 is FQNEAQ (reference sequence). The CDR3 is made up of 18 amino acids. V lost 3 bases to trimming and J lost 1 base; unmatched junction nucleotides: 11.

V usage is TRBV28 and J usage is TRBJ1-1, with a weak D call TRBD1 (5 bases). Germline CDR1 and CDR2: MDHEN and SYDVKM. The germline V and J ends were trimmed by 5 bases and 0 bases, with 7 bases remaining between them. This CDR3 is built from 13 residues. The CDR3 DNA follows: TGTGCCAGCAGTCGGACACTGAACACTGAAGCTTTCTTT. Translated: CASSRTLNTEAFF.

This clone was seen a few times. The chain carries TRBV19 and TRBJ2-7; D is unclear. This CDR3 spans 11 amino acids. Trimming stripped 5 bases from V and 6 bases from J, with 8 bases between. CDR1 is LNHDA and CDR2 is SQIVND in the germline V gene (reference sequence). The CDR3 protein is CASSSRVEQYF. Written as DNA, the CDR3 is TGTGCCAGTAGTTCCCGGGTCGAGCAGTACTTC.

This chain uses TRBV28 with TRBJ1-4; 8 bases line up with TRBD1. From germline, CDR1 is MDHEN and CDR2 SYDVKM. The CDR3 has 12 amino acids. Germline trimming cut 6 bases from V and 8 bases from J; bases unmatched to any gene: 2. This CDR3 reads CASSRDREKLFF. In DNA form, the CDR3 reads TGTGCCAGCAGCCGGGACAGGGAAAAACTGTTTTTT. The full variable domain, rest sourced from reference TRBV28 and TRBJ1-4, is DVKVTQSSRYLVKRTGEKVFLECVQDMDHENMFWYRQDPGLGLRLIYFSYDVKMKEKGDIPEGYSVSREKKERFSLILESASTNQTSMYLCASSRDREKLFFGSGTQLSVL.

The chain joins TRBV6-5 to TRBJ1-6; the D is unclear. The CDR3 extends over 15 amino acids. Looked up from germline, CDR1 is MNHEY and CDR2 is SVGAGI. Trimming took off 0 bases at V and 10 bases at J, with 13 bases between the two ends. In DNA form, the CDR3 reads TGTGCCAGCAGTTACTCGAACCAAATGCGCTCACCCCTCCACTTT. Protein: CASSYSNQMRSPLHF.

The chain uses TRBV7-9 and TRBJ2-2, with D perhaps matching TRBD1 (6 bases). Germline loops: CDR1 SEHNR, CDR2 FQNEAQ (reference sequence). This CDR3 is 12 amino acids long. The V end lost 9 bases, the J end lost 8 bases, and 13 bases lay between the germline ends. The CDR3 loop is CARALGGGELFF. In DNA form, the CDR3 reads TGTGCCAGGGCTTTAGGGGGAGGGGAGCTGTTTTTT.

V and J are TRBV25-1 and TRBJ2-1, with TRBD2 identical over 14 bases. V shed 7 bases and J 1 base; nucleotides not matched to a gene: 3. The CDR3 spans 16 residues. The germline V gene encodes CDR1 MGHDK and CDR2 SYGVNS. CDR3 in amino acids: CASTGTSGSSYNEQFF. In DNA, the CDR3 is TGTGCCAGCACCGGGACTAGCGGGAGTTCCTACAATGAGCAGTTCTTC.

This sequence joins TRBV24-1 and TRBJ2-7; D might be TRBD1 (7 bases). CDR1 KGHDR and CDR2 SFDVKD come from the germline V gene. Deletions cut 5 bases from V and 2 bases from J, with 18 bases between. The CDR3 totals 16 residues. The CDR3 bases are TGTGCCACCAGTGGGCCGCAGGGGGGCCAGACCTACGAGCAGTACTTC. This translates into CATSGPQGGQTYEQYF.

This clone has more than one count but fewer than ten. CDR3 nucleotide sequence: TGTGCCAGCAACCCGCGGGACAGCAATGAAAAACTGTTTTTT. Translating it yields CASNPRDSNEKLFF. This chain links TRBV28 with TRBJ1-4, with 7 bases matching TRBD1. CDR1 MDHEN and CDR2 SYDVKM come from the germline V gene. V trimming: 7 bases; J trimming: 5 bases; junction bases outside the gene matches: 7. This CDR3 has 14 residues.

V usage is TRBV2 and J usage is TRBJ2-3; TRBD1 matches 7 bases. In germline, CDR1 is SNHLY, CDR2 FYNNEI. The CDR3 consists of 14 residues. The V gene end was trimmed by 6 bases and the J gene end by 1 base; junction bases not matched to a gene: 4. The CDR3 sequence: CASRTGMGTDTQYF. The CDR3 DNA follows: TGTGCCAGCAGGACAGGGATGGGCACAGATACGCAGTATTTT.

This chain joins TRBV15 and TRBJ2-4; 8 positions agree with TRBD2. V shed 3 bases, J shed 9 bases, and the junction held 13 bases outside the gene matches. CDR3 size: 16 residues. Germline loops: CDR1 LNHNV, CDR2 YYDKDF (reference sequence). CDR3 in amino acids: CATSRPPTSGGVIQYF. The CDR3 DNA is TGTGCCACCAGCAGGCCTCCAACTAGCGGTGGAGTCATTCAGTACTTC.

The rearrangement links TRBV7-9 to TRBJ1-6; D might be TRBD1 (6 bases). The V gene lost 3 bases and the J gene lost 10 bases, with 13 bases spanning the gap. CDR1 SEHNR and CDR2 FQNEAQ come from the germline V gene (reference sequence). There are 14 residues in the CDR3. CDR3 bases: TGTGCCAGCAGCTTTTCAGGGGTAGGGTCACCCCTCCACTTT. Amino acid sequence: CASSFSGVGSPLHF.

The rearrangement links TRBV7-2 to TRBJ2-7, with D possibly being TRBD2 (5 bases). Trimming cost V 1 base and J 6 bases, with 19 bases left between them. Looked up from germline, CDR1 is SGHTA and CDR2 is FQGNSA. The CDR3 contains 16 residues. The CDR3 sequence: CASSLDLRGISGEQYF. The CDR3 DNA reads TGTGCCAGCAGCTTAGATCTAAGAGGGATTAGTGGCGAGCAGTACTTC.

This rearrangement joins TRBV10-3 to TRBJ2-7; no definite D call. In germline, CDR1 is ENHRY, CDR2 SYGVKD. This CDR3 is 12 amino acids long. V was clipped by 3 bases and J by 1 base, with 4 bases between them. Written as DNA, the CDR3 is TGTGCCATCAGTGACAGATCCTACGAGCAGTACTTC. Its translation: CAISDRSYEQYF.

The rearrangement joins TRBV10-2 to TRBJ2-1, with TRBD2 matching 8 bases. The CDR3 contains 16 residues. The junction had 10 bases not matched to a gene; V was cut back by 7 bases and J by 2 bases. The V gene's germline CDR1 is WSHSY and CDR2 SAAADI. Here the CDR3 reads CASNPGGGFAYNEQFF. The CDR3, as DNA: TGCGCCAGCAACCCCGGGGGGGGGTTCGCCTACAATGAGCAGTTCTTC.

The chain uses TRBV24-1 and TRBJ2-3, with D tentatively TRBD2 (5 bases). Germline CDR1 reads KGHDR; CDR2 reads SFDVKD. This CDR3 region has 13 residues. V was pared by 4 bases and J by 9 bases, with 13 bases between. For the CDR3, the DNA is TGTGCCACCAGTGACCCGACTACCTCAACGCAGTATTTT. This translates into CATSDPTTSTQYF.

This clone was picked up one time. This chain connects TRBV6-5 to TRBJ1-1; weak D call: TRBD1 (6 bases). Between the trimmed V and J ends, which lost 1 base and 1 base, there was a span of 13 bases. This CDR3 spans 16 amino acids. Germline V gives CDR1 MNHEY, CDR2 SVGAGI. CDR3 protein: CASSYFQTGPNTEAFF. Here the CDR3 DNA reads TGTGCCAGCAGTTACTTCCAAACAGGGCCGAACACTGAAGCTTTCTTT.

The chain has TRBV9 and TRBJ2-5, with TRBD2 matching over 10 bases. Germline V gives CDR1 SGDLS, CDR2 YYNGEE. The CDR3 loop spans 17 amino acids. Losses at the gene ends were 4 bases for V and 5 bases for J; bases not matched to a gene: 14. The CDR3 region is CASSPRESGGAGETQYF. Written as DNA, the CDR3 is TGTGCCAGCAGCCCGCGAGAGAGCGGGGGGGCCGGGGAGACCCAGTACTTC.

The CDR3 reads CASSLTDSNQPQHF. The CDR3 DNA follows: TGCGCCAGCAGCCTGACAGATAGCAATCAGCCCCAGCATTTT. The chain combines TRBV5-1 with TRBJ1-5; TRBD1 is a possible D gene (5 bases). The CDR3 consists of 14 residues. V lost 4 bases and J lost 0, with 8 bases in between. Germline V gene sequence: CDR1 SGHRS, CDR2 YFSETQ.

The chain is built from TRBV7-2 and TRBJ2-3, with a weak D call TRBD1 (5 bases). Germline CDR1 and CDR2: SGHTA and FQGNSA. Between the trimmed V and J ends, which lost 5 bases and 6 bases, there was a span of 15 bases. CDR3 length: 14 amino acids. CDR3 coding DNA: TGTGCCAGCAGCCCAGGACAACCTGGGGATACGCAGTATTTT. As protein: CASSPGQPGDTQYF.

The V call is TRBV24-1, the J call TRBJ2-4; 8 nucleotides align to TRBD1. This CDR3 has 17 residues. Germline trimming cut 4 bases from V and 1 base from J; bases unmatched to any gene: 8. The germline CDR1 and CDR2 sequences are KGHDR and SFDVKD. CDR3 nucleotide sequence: TGTGCCACCAGTGACAATACAGGGGGTTCGGCCAAAAACATTCAGTACTTC. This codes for CATSDNTGGSAKNIQYF.

The CDR3 DNA reads TGTGCCAGCTCACCGGGAACCCTCCGGACAGGGGGCTATGGCTACACCTTC. This codes for CASSPGTLRTGGYGYTF. The rearrangement uses TRBV18 and TRBJ1-2; 10 bases fit TRBD1. CDR3 length: 17 amino acids. After removal of 3 bases from V and 4 bases from J, the junction contained 11 bases not matched to a gene. Germline loops: CDR1 KGHSH, CDR2 LQKENI.

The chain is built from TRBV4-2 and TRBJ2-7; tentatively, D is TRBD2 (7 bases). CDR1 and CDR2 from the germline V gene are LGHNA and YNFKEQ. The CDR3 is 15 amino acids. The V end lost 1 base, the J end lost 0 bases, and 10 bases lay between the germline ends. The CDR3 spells CASSQGGGASYEQYF. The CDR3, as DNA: TGTGCCAGCAGCCAAGGCGGGGGCGCCTCCTACGAGCAGTACTTC.

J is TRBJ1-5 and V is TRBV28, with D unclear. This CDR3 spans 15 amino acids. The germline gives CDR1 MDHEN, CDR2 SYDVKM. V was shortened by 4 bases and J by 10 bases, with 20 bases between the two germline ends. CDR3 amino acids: CASSSPRQVIPPQHF. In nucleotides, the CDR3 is TGTGCCAGCAGTTCTCCCCGACAAGTCATCCCACCCCAGCATTTT.

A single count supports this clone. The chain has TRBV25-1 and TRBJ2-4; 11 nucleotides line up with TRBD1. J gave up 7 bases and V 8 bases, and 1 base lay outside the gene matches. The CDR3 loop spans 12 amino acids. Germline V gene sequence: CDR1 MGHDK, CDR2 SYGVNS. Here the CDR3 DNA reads TGTGCCAGCCGGACAGGGGGCAACATTCAGTACTTC. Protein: CASRTGGNIQYF.

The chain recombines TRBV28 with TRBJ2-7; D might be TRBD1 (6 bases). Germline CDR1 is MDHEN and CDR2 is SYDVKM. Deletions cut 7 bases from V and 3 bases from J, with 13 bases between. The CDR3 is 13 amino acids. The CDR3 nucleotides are TGTGCCAGCAACTCTCCGGACAGCTACGAGCAGTACTTC. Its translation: CASNSPDSYEQYF.

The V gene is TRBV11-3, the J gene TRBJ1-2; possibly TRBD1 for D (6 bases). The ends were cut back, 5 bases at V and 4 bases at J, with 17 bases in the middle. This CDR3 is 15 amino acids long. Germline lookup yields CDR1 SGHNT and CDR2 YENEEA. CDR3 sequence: CASSPHSDRIYGYTF. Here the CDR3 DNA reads TGTGCCAGCAGCCCCCACTCGGACAGAATCTATGGCTACACCTTC.

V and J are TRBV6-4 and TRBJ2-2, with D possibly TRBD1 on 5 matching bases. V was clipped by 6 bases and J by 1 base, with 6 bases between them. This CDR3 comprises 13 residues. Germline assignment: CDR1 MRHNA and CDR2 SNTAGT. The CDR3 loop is CASSGQNTGELFF. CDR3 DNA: TGTGCCAGCAGCGGACAGAACACCGGGGAGCTGTTTTTT.

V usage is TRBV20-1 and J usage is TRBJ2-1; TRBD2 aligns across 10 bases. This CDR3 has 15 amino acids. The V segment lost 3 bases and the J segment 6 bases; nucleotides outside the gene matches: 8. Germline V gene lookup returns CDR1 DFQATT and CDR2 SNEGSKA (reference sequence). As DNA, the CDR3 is TGCAGTGCTAGTGTTGCACTAGCGGGGACCAATGAGCAGTTCTTC. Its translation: CSASVALAGTNEQFF.

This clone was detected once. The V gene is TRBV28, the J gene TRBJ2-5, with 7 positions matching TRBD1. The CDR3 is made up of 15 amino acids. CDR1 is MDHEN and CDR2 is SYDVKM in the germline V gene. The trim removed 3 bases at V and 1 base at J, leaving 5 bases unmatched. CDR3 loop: CASSFAWDSQETQYF. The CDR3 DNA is TGTGCCAGCAGTTTTGCGTGGGACAGCCAAGAGACCCAGTACTTC.

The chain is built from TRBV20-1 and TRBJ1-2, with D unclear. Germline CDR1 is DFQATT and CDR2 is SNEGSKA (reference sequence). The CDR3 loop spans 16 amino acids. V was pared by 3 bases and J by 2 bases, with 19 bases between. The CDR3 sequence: CSASMANLARNYGYTF. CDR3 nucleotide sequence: TGCAGTGCTAGTATGGCCAACTTAGCAAGAAACTATGGCTACACCTTC.